This T cell receptor (beta chain) comes out of a study of blood T cell repertoires in COVID-19. Study at large: PBMCs, B-cell-depleted T cells, or T cells were the source of the cDNA or gDNA that made up the material.

V shed 6 bases and J 5 bases; nucleotides not matched to a gene: 7. This CDR3 has 15 amino acids. In germline, CDR1 is MNHEY, CDR2 SMNVEV (reference sequence). Profiling relied on immunoSEQ multiplex PCR, and the TCRdb table lists in-frame clones only, not all of them. The repertoire holds 350,000 to 450,000 clones, with roughly 90% as singletons. This chain uses TRBV27 with TRBJ2-5, with TRBD2 matching over 12 bases. The sequenced sample was peripheral blood. The source of this sequence is a man in his forties or fifties with acute or convalescent COVID-19. The CDR3 sequence is CASRWGTSGWETQYF. In DNA, the CDR3 is TGTGCCAGCAGATGGGGGACTAGCGGGTGGGAGACCCAGTACTTC.